This is a list of T cell receptor beta chains from one sample in a study of T-cell reconstitution after alpha-beta-depleted transplantation in children. MiXCR, applied by TCRdb to the PCR reads, yields one record per CDR3 protein. This sample has about 580,000 distinct CDR3 sequences, with 23% found just once. The sequencing used PBMCs, mostly from graft donor cells, collected 360 days after TCRalphabeta/CD19-depleted stem cell transplant. These receptors were obtained from a boy in the first two years of life who had a stem cell transplant for acute myeloid leukemia, so the T cells may come from the graft donor. Each CDR3 is given with its conserved first and last residue. A D gene is named only where the DNA matches it firmly. Only some rows state a clone size, as once, few, many or a class for expanded clones.

>-|TRBJ1-2|many|TRBV12-3/TRBV12-4
CASSLREDYGYTF
TGTGCCAGCAGTCTCAGGGAAGACTATGGCTACACCTTC
>TRBD1|TRBJ1-1|many|TRBV29-1
CSVEDRRTGYEAFF
TGCAGCGTTGAAGATCGGAGGACAGGGTATGAAGCTTTCTTT
>TRBD1|TRBJ2-6|-|TRBV11-3
CASSPGTASSGANVLTF
TGTGCCAGCTCCCCCGGGACAGCGAGCTCTGGGGCCAACGTCCTGACTTTC
>-|TRBJ1-2|few|TRBV7-2
CASSLAWGQGQNYGYTF
TGTGCCAGCAGCTTAGCGTGGGGGCAGGGACAAAACTATGGCTACACCTTC
>TRBD1|TRBJ2-3|many|TRBV7-2
CASSLVGQVADTQYF
TGTGCCAGCAGCTTAGTGGGACAGGTCGCAGATACGCAGTATTTT
>-|TRBJ1-2|few|TRBV12-3/TRBV12-4
CASSYTGRYYGYTF
TGTGCCAGCAGTTACACGGGTCGGTACTATGGCTACACCTTC
>-|TRBJ2-1|few|TRBV4-3
CASSQWAGTRLNYEEQFF
TGCGCCAGCAGCCAATGGGCCGGGACTCGCTTAAACTACGAGGAGCAGTTCTTC
>TRBD1|TRBJ2-1|few|TRBV7-7
CASSLGQGGNEQFF
TGTGCCAGCAGCTTAGGACAGGGGGGCAATGAGCAGTTCTTC
>TRBD1|TRBJ2-1|-|TRBV6-5
CASSLQARGLDEQFF
TGTGCCAGCAGTCTACAGGCGAGGGGGCTCGATGAGCAGTTCTTC
>-|TRBJ2-2|many|TRBV2
CASGGPSNTGELFF
TGTGCCAGCGGGGGACCGTCGAACACCGGGGAGCTGTTTTTT
>-|TRBJ2-7|many|TRBV20-1
CSGAGLNHEQYF
TGCAGTGGCGCGGGCCTGAACCACGAGCAGTACTTC
>-|TRBJ2-7|few|TRBV27
CASSLKGGLTYEQYF
TGTGCCAGCAGTTTAAAAGGGGGGCTCACCTACGAGCAGTACTTC
>TRBD2|TRBJ2-3|-|TRBV15
CATSRDPSGGAGDTQYF
TGTGCCACCAGCAGAGATCCAAGCGGGGGGGCTGGAGATACGCAGTATTTT
>TRBD1|TRBJ2-5|few|TRBV20-1
CSAAGGGETQYF
TGCAGTGCGGCAGGGGGCGGAGAGACCCAGTACTTC
>-|TRBJ2-5|many|TRBV6-5
CASSSPGDELVKTQYF
TGTGCCAGCAGTTCGCCAGGCGATGAACTAGTTAAGACCCAGTACTTC
>TRBD1|TRBJ2-3|few|TRBV28
CASSQGDLRDTQYF
TGTGCCAGCAGCCAGGGGGACCTCAGGGATACGCAGTATTTT
>TRBD1|TRBJ2-7|-|TRBV24-1
CATSDPGTGGEQYF
TGTGCCACCAGTGATCCCGGGACAGGGGGCGAGCAGTACTTC
>-|TRBJ1-1|many|TRBV29-1
CSVGDTEAFF
TGCAGCGTTGGGGACACTGAAGCTTTCTTT
>-|TRBJ2-3|few|TRBV7-8
CASSLTVEPTDTQYF
TGTGCCAGCAGCTTAACGGTCGAACCCACAGATACGCAGTATTTT
>TRBD2|TRBJ2-5|few|TRBV5-1
CASSLAVGRGETQYF
TGCGCCAGCAGCTTGGCCGTGGGGAGGGGAGAGACCCAGTACTTC
>TRBD1|TRBJ2-7|-|TRBV6-5
CASSYVQGLGEQYF
TGTGCCAGCAGTTACGTACAGGGGTTGGGCGAGCAGTACTTC
>TRBD1|TRBJ2-1|many|TRBV20-1
CSGVGQGSYNEQFF
TGCAGTGGCGTTGGACAGGGATCCTACAATGAGCAGTTCTTC
>-|TRBJ1-2|-|TRBV12-3/TRBV12-4
CASRDDYGYTF
TGTGCCAGCAGGGACGACTATGGCTACACCTTC
>TRBD1|TRBJ2-7|few|TRBV10-3
CAISDARQRGLYF
TGTGCCATCAGTGATGCGAGGCAGAGGGGGCTGTACTTC
>-|TRBJ1-6|few|TRBV25-1
CASSEYANSPLHF
TGTGCCAGCAGTGAATACGCGAATTCACCCCTCCACTTT
>-|TRBJ2-1|many|TRBV10-3
CAISQGGDEQFF
TGTGCCATCAGCCAAGGTGGAGATGAGCAGTTCTTC
>-|TRBJ2-6|-|TRBV18
CASSPRQVDSGANVLTF
TGTGCCAGCTCACCGCGCCAGGTAGACTCTGGGGCCAACGTCCTGACTTTC
>TRBD2|TRBJ2-5|few|TRBV25-1
CASSEAYSGGTPRETQYF
TGTGCCAGCAGTGAAGCCTATTCGGGGGGAACGCCGAGGGAGACCCAGTACTTC